One sample yielded the 19 T cell receptor beta chains listed below, sequenced in a study of cytomegalovirus exposure and HLA in healthy donors. Both 60 Vbeta primers and 13 Jbeta primers went into the PCR. TCRdb keeps only in-frame clones here, not all; method: immunoSEQ multiplex PCR. The repertoire consists of 100,000 to 150,000 clones, with 74% occurring once and the leading ten covering approximately 6%. The sample consisted of PBMCs. The receptor source for this set is a woman between 45 and 65 years old in good health and CMV-seropositive.

V and J are TRBV2 and TRBJ2-5; 10 bases map to TRBD1. This CDR3 comprises 13 residues. Germline assignment: CDR1 SNHLY and CDR2 FYNNEI. Trimming cost V 10 bases and J 4 bases; bases outside gene matches: 6. This CDR3 is CATGQGRRETQYF. CDR3 sequence (DNA): TGTGCCACGGGACAGGGGCGTCGAGAGACCCAGTACTTC. The full variable domain, in which reference TRBV2 and TRBJ2-5 provide the parts outside the CDR3, is EPEVTQTPSHQVTQMGQEVILRCVPISNHLYFYWYRQILGQKVEFLVSFYNNEISEKSEIFDDQFSVERPDGSNFTLKIRSTKLEDSAMYFCATGQGRRETQYFGPGTRLLVL.

This clone was observed many times. V and J are TRBV4-3 and TRBJ1-1, with D tentatively TRBD1 (5 bases). V shed 8 bases and J shed 2 bases, with 12 bases lying between them. The germline gives CDR1 LGHNA, CDR2 YSLEER. CDR3 length: 13 residues. CDR3 sequence reads: CASAPGRNTEAFF. As DNA, the CDR3 is TGCGCCAGCGCACCAGGGCGCAACACTGAAGCTTTCTTT.

The chain is built from TRBV11-3 and TRBJ1-5; D uncertain. The length of the CDR3 is 13 residues. Trimming left V 1 base short and J 3 bases short, with 4 bases between. Germline CDR1 and CDR2: SGHNT and YENEEA. CDR3 nucleotide sequence: TGTGCCAGCAGCTTAGGGCCCAATCAGCCCCAGCATTTT. Protein sequence: CASSLGPNQPQHF. Drawing the rest from reference TRBV11-3 and TRBJ1-5, the complete variable domain is EAGVVQSPRYKIIEKKQPVAFWCNPISGHNTLYWYLQNLGQGPELLIRYENEEAVDDSQLPKDRFSAERLKGVDSTLKIQPAELGDSAVYLCASSLGPNQPQHFGDGTRLSIL.

In DNA, the CDR3 is TGTGCCAGCAGCTTAGATCTAGCGGGGGTCAATGAGCAGTTCTTC. Translation: CASSLDLAGVNEQFF. The genes are TRBV11-2 and TRBJ2-1, with 10 bases lining up with TRBD2. This CDR3 has 15 amino acids. Germline assignment: CDR1 SGHAT and CDR2 FQNNGV. The V segment lost 0 bases and the J segment 6 bases; nucleotides outside the gene matches: 2.

The chain links TRBV6-1 to TRBJ1-2; TRBD1 is a possible D gene (6 bases). Trimming shortened V by 1 base and J by 8 bases, and 14 bases separated the two germline ends. CDR3 length: 14 residues. Germline V lookup: CDR1 MNHNS, CDR2 SASEGT. The CDR3 DNA reads as TGTGCCAGCAGTGAAGAGCACAGGGTAGACGGCTACACCTTC. This sequence encodes CASSEEHRVDGYTF.

The chain has TRBV19 and TRBJ1-6; D remains unclear. CDR1 LNHDA and CDR2 SQIVND come from the germline V gene (reference sequence). V shed 3 bases and J shed 6 bases, with 9 bases lying between them. The length of the CDR3 is 14 residues. DNA for the CDR3: TGTGCCAGTAGTATTTTAGAGGCTAATTCACCCCTCCACTTT. Encoded protein: CASSILEANSPLHF.

The chain employs TRBV4-2 and TRBJ1-2; no firm D call. Germline-derived CDR1 and CDR2 are LGHNA and YNFKEQ. The CDR3 is 15 residues long. V was pared by 2 bases and J by 3 bases, with 13 bases between. CDR3 sequence: CASSQSDDGDYGYTF. The CDR3 coding sequence is TGTGCCAGCAGCCAATCCGACGACGGGGACTATGGCTACACCTTC.

V and J are TRBV6-5 and TRBJ1-1; D gene unclear. V was cut by 7 bases and J by 4 bases, with 13 bases left in between. The CDR3 runs to 13 residues. CDR1 is MNHEY, CDR2 SVGAGI, per germline. Here the CDR3 reads CASTPPAGTEAFF. The DNA for the CDR3 is TGTGCCAGCACCCCTCCCGCCGGCACTGAAGCTTTCTTT.

This clone was seen more than once but under ten times. CDR3 loop: CASSFNDYSYNEQFF. CDR3 sequence (DNA): TGTGCCAGCAGCTTCAACGACTACTCCTACAATGAGCAGTTCTTC. The chain has TRBV5-6 and TRBJ2-1; D is possibly TRBD2 (5 bases). The CDR3 is 15 residues long. V lost 2 bases and J lost 0, with 9 bases in between. Germline CDR1 SGHDT, CDR2 YYEEEE.

The CDR3: CASIMDRLYGYTF. The CDR3 DNA follows: TGTGCCAGCATCATGGACAGACTATATGGCTACACCTTC. The chain couples TRBV6-1 to TRBJ1-2; weak D call: TRBD1 (6 bases). Germline assignment: CDR1 MNHNS and CDR2 SASEGT. CDR3 length: 13 residues. Trimming took off 7 bases at V and 5 bases at J, with 14 bases between the two ends.

V gene TRBV11-3 combines with J gene TRBJ2-7; 10 nucleotides line up with TRBD1. CDR3 size: 15 residues. The trim removed 2 bases at V and 0 bases at J, leaving 1 base unmatched. Germline assignment: CDR1 SGHNT and CDR2 YENEEA. The chain's CDR3 is CASSLRTGGSYEQYF. CDR3 DNA sequence: TGTGCCAGCAGCTTAAGGACAGGGGGCTCCTACGAGCAGTACTTC.

As for this clone: One end of the junction varies from germline; a read error may be responsible. This sequence joins TRBV6-5 and TRBJ1-5, with unresolved D. Germline V gives CDR1 MNHEY, CDR2 SVGAGI. The CDR3 contains 13 residues. As DNA, the CDR3 is TGTGCCAGCGGTTACCAATTGAATCAGCCCCAGCATTTT. Encoded protein: CASGYQLNQPQHF.

Only a few counts were recorded for this clone. This sequence joins TRBV6-6 and TRBJ2-1; 8 nucleotides agree with TRBD2. Germline trimming cut 8 bases from V and 8 bases from J; bases unmatched to any gene: 11. The germline gives CDR1 MNHNY, CDR2 SVGAGI (reference sequence). The CDR3 is 14 amino acids. The CDR3 sequence is CASRRAGVNDEQFF. The CDR3 nucleotides read TGTGCCAGCCGCCGAGCGGGGGTCAACGATGAGCAGTTCTTC.

V and J are TRBV15 and TRBJ1-5; D perhaps matches TRBD1 (6 bases). CDR1 and CDR2 from the germline V gene are LNHNV and YYDKDF (reference sequence). Trimming removed 3 bases at V and 7 bases at J, with 13 bases between. The CDR3 consists of 14 residues. As DNA, the CDR3 is TGTGCCACCAGCAGCGGGGGGCAGGGACAGCCCCAGCATTTT. It encodes CATSSGGQGQPQHF.

The V gene is TRBV15, the J gene TRBJ2-7, with D possibly TRBD2 on 5 matching bases. Germline lookup yields CDR1 LNHNV and CDR2 YYDKDF (reference sequence). Trimming shortened V by 1 base and J by 6 bases, and 10 bases separated the two germline ends. The CDR3 loop spans 13 amino acids. Here the CDR3 reads CATSRGPRGEQYF. The CDR3 DNA is TGTGCCACCAGCAGAGGCCCCCGGGGCGAGCAGTACTTC. Full variable domain (outside the CDR3, taken from reference TRBV15 and TRBJ2-7): DAMVIQNPRYQVTQFGKPVTLSCSQTLNHNVMYWYQQKSSQAPKLLFHYYDKDFNNEADTPDNFQSRRPNTSFCFLDIRSPGLGDTAMYLCATSRGPRGEQYFGPGTRLTVT.

V gene TRBV5-1 combines with J gene TRBJ1-5, with D possibly matching TRBD1 (5 bases). CDR3 length equals 14 residues. CDR1 and CDR2 from the germline V gene are SGHRS and YFSETQ. Deletions cut 4 bases from V and 2 bases from J, with 10 bases between. The CDR3 bases are TGCGCCAGCAGCCGCGGGGGGGGCAATCAGCCCCAGCATTTT. Translation gives CASSRGGGNQPQHF.

The CDR3 spells CASSPVGVRGLGTQYF. CDR3 DNA sequence: TGTGCCAGCAGCCCAGTGGGCGTCAGGGGGTTGGGGACCCAGTACTTC. This chain links TRBV7-2 with TRBJ2-5; TRBD1 matches at 7 bases. The CDR3 is 16 amino acids. Germline CDR1 is SGHTA and CDR2 is FQGNSA. Losses at the gene ends were 5 bases for V and 7 bases for J; bases not matched to a gene: 16.

The chain carries TRBV5-1 and TRBJ2-3; D might be TRBD2 (5 bases). The V gene lost 4 bases and the J gene lost 4 bases, with 13 bases spanning the gap. The germline CDR1 and CDR2 sequences are SGHRS and YFSETQ. The CDR3 loop spans 14 amino acids. CDR3 sequence reads: CASSRADGADTQYF. DNA of the CDR3: TGCGCCAGCAGCCGGGCAGACGGGGCAGATACGCAGTATTTT.

This clone was counted once. The chain joins TRBV7-6 to TRBJ2-2; 7 nucleotides align to TRBD2. The germline V gene has CDR1 SGHVS and CDR2 FNYEAQ. This CDR3 comprises 17 residues. V lost 0 bases to trimming and J lost 0 bases; unmatched junction nucleotides: 4. CDR3 DNA sequence: TGTGCCAGCAGCTTAGCAGGCAGCGGGGCGAACACCGGGGAGCTGTTTTTT. Amino acids: CASSLAGSGANTGELFF.